This TCR beta chain was identified during a study of T cells in Graves' hyperthyroidism and ophthalmopathy. In patients aged 18 to 65, hyperthyroidism was newly diagnosed, with duration under 2 months. Thyroid ultrasound, orbital computed tomography, clinical symptoms, and serum thyroxine and TRAb underpinned diagnoses. Extraction of PBMCs used roughly 9.3 ml of fresh peripheral blood. Trimming stripped 6 bases from V and 2 bases from J, with 13 bases between. This CDR3 contains 14 residues. Germline V CDR1 and CDR2: SNHLY, FYNNEI. The TCR beta CDR3 regions underwent amplification using RNA transcripts as the source. The TCR CDR3 was amplified in a first-round RT-PCR using the HTBI primer set. TCRdb passed the multiplex PCR reads through MiXCR, listing each CDR3 protein once. The sample holds about 400,000 distinct CDR3 sequences, approximately 14% seen once.

The chain combines TRBV2 with TRBJ1-1; no definite D call. The sequenced material came from blood. This TCR derives from a woman in her late teens or twenties with Graves' hyperthyroidism. The CDR3 reads CASRAQAVNTEAFF. The CDR3 bases are TGTGCCAGCAGGGCCCAGGCAGTAAACACTGAAGCTTTCTTT. Based on the CDR3 plus reference TRBV2 and TRBJ1-1, the full variable domain is EPEVTQTPSHQVTQMGQEVILRCVPISNHLYFYWYRQILGQKVEFLVSFYNNEISEKSEIFDDQFSVERPDGSNFTLKIRSTKLEDSAMYFCASRAQAVNTEAFFGQGTRLTVV.